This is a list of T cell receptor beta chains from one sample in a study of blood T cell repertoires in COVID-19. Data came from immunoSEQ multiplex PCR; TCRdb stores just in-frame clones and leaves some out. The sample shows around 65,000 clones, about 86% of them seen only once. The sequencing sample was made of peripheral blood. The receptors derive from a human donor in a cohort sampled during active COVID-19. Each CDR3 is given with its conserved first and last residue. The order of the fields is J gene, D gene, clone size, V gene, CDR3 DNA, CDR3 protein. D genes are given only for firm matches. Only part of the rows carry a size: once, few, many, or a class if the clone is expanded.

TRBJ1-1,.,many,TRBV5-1,TGCGCCAGCAGCTTGGAGTTGGCGAACACTGAAGCTTTCTTT,CASSLELANTEAFF
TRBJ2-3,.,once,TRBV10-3,TGTGCCATCAGTTGGGACACCTCATGGAAAGATACGCAGTATTTT,CAISWDTSWKDTQYF
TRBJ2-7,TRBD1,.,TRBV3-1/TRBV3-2,TGTGCCAGCAGCCTTGACAGGGGGAGAGCCTACGAGCAGTACTTC,CASSLDRGRAYEQYF
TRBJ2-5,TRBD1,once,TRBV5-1,TGCGCCGGAGGGGACAGGGCGGAAGAGACCCAGTACTTC,CAGGDRAEETQYF
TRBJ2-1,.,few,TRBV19,TGTGCCACCCATCCCGGGACTTCTTCCTACAATGAGCAGTTCTTC,CATHPGTSSYNEQFF
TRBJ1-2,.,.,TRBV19,TGTGCCAGTAGTAGTAGGGCCGGGGGCTATGGCTACACCTTC,CASSSRAGGYGYTF
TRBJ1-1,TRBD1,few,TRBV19,TGTGCCAGTAGAGGACAGGGAACCACTGAAGCTTTCTTT,CASRGQGTTEAFF
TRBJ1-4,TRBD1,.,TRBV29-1,TGCAGCGGAACAGGGGCAACTAATGAAAAACTGTTTTTT,CSGTGATNEKLFF
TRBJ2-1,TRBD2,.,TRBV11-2,TGTGCCAGCAGATCTTTAGCGGGAGTACACAATGAGCAGTTCTTC,CASRSLAGVHNEQFF
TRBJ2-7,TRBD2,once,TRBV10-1,TGCGCCAGCAGTGGCCCGGGACTAGCGGGCTCCTACGAGCAGTACTTC,CASSGPGLAGSYEQYF
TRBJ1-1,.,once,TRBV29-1,TGCAGCGTCACAACTGGACAAGTCACTGAAGCTTTCTTT,CSVTTGQVTEAFF
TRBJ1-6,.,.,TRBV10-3,TGTGCCATCAGTGAATATTCGAGCTCCTATAATTCACCCCTCCACTTT,CAISEYSSSYNSPLHF
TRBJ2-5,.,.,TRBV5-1,TGCGCCAGCAGCTTGATGAGCGGACGGGAAGAGACCCAGTACTTC,CASSLMSGREETQYF
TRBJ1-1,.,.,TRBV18,TGTGCCAGCTCACCCAAGGCGGACACTGAAGCTTTCTTT,CASSPKADTEAFF
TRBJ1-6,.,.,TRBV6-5,TGTGCCAGCAGTTACTCGATGCACAGCAACAATTCACCCCTCCACTTT,CASSYSMHSNNSPLHF
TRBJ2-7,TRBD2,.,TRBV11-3,TGTGCCAGCAGCCTACTAGCGGGAGACGAGCAGTACTTC,CASSLLAGDEQYF
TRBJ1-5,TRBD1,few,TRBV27,TGTGCCAGCAGTCTGACAGGGTTCAATCAGCCCCAGCATTTT,CASSLTGFNQPQHF
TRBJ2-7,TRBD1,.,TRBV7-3,TGTGCCAGCAGCCGGGACAGGAGGTACGAGCAGTACTTC,CASSRDRRYEQYF
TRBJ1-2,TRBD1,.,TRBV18,TGTGCCAGCTCACGTGGGACAGATTTCTATGGCTACACCTTC,CASSRGTDFYGYTF
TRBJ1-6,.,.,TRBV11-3,TGTGCCAGCAGCCCTGCCACAGGGAATAATTCACCCCTCCACTTT,CASSPATGNNSPLHF
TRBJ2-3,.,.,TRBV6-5,TGTGCCAGCAGTTACAGGCAGCGCCGATACTTGTATTTT,CASSYRQRRYLYF
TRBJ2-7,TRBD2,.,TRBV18,TGTGCCAGCTCACCGCAGGGACTAGCGGGAGGGGGGTTCTCCTACGAGCAGTACTTC,CASSPQGLAGGGFSYEQYF
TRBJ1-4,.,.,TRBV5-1,TGCGCCAGCAGCGTCGGACAGCCCAATGAAAAACTGTTTTTT,CASSVGQPNEKLFF
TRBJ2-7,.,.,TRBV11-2,TGTGCCAGCACGACAGCTCCAGGGCAGGCCTCCTACGAGCAGTACTTC,CASTTAPGQASYEQYF
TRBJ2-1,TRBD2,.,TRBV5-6,TGTGCCAGCAGCCGGCGGGAGAGAAACAATGAGCAGTTCTTC,CASSRRERNNEQFF
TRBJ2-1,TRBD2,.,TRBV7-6,TGTGCCAGCAGCCCACGCGGGGCTAGCGGGTTGGACCGGGATGAGCAGTTCTTC,CASSPRGASGLDRDEQFF
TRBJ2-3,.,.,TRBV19,TGTGCCACACGTCAAACTACAGGGCCCAGCACAGATACGCAGTATTTT,CATRQTTGPSTDTQYF
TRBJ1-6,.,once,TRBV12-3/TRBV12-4,TGTGCCAGCAGTTTAGGAGGACCCCTCCACTTT,CASSLGGPLHF
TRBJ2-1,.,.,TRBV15,TGTGCCACCAGCAGAGCTGGCGGGGCCTTCTACAATGAGCAGTTCTTC,CATSRAGGAFYNEQFF
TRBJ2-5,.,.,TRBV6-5,TGTGCCAGCGGGGGAGGTGAAGAGACCCAGTACTTC,CASGGGEETQYF
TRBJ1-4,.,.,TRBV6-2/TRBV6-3,TGTGCCAGCAGGCCTCACAGGGACACTAATGAAAAACTGTTTTTT,CASRPHRDTNEKLFF
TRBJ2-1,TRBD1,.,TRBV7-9,TGTGCCAGCAGGACAGGGGTTGGGAGTAATGAGCAGTTCTTC,CASRTGVGSNEQFF
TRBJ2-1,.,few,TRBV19,TGTGCCAGTAGTCGTATGGCAGAACAGTTCTTC,CASSRMAEQFF
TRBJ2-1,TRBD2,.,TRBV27,TGTGCCAGCAGTGGGGGACTAGCGGGAGTCTATGAGCAGTTCTTC,CASSGGLAGVYEQFF
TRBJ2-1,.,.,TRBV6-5,TGTGCCAGCAGTTATGGAGGGTTGTTGGGCAATGAGCAGTTCTTC,CASSYGGLLGNEQFF
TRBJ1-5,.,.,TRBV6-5,TGTGCCAGCAGCATCAAACACGATAGCAATCAGCCCCAGCATTTT,CASSIKHDSNQPQHF
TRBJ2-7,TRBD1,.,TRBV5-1,TGCGCCAGCAGCTTGGACAGGGGGGCCTCCTACGAGCAGTACTTC,CASSLDRGASYEQYF
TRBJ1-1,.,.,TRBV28,TGTGCCAGCAGTCCTCTGAACACTGAAGCTTTCTTT,CASSPLNTEAFF
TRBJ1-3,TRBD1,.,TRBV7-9,TGTGCCAGCAGTCAACAGGGGACCACCATATATTTT,CASSQQGTTIYF
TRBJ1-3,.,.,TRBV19,TGTGCCAGTACGCGGCGGTCCTCTGGAAACACCATATATTTT,CASTRRSSGNTIYF
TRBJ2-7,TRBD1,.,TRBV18,TGTGCCAGCTCACCAAAAGACAGGGGCGAGCAGTACTTC,CASSPKDRGEQYF
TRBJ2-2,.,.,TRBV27,TGTGCCAGCAAGGGCCGGGAGCATCTGAACACCGGGGAGCTGTTTTTT,CASKGREHLNTGELFF
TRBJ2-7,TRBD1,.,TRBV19,TGTGCCAGTAGTATCCGGACAGGCCTCAATGTTTTCTACGAGCAGTACTTC,CASSIRTGLNVFYEQYF
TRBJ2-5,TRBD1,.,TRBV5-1,TGCGCCAGCAGCATCTCTAGTGGGACAGGGGGCCAAGAGACCCAGTACTTC,CASSISSGTGGQETQYF
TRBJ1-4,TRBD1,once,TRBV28,TGTGCCAGCAGTTCGACAGGGGGCGGCGAAAAACTGTTTTTT,CASSSTGGGEKLFF
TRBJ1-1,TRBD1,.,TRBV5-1,TGCGCCAGCAGCGCGGGACAGGTTAGCGCTGAAGCTTTCTTT,CASSAGQVSAEAFF
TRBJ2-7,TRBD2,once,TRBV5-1,TGCGCCAGCAGCCCGGGGGCGGGTAGCGGGGATTCCTACGAGCAGTACTTC,CASSPGAGSGDSYEQYF